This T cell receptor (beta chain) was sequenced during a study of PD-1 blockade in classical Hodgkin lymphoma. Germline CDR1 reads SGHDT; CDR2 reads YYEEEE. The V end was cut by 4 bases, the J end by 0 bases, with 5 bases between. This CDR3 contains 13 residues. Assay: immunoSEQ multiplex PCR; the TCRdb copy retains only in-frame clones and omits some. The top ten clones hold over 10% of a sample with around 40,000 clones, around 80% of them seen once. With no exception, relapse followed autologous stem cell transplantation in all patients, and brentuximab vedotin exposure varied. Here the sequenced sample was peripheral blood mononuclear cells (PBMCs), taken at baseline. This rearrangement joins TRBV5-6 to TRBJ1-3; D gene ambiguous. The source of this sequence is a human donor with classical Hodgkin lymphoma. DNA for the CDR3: TGTGCCAGCAGCACAGTCTCTGGAAACACCATATATTTT. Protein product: CASSTVSGNTIYF.